This TCR beta chain came from a study of blood T cell repertoires in COVID-19. Study summary: T cells, B-cell-depleted T cells, or PBMCs supplied cDNA or gDNA.

In the original analysis: Amplification with reference gene primers provided the estimates of nucleated cell counts. Assay: immunoSEQ multiplex PCR; the TCRdb copy retains only in-frame clones and omits some. The DNA gave D and trimming, while V, J and clone size come from that table. Of around 24,000 clones in the sample, over 80% were seen once. The origin of this receptor is a woman of 80 years or more with acute or convalescent COVID-19. Specimen: peripheral blood.

The CDR3 here is CAWAGINSWPQHF. In DNA, the CDR3 is TGTGCCTGGGCGGGGATCAATTCTTGGCCCCAGCATTTT. The rearrangement joins TRBV30 to TRBJ1-5; D remains unclear. The CDR3 runs 13 residues. The germline gives CDR1 GTSNPN, CDR2 SVGIG (reference sequence). Trimming shortened V by 5 bases and J by 9 bases, and 17 bases separated the two germline ends.